The 5 T cell receptor beta chains below all came from one sample that was sequenced in a study of beta chain features in type 1 diabetes. The authors reverse transcribed all of the isolated RNA, so sequencing captured expressed TCRB transcripts. Clones were sequenced by immunoSEQ multiplex PCR, and TCRdb holds only the in-frame ones, with some missing. The sample contains around 400,000 clones, roughly 16% of which appear only once. The source material was naive CD4+ T cells from blood. All receptors come from a woman aged 18-35 years in good health.

The chain recombines TRBV28 with TRBJ2-5, with TRBD2 as a possible D gene (5 bases). CDR3 length: 13 residues. With 5 bases removed from V and 3 bases from J, the gap between germline ends came to 10 bases. In germline, CDR1 is MDHEN, CDR2 SYDVKM. The CDR3 bases are TGTGCCAGCAGTAGAGGAGGCAAAGAGACCCAGTACTTC. Encoded protein: CASSRGGKETQYF.

This rearrangement joins TRBV13 to TRBJ2-1; TRBD2 matches 13 bases. The CDR3 contains 16 residues. V dropped 5 bases and J dropped 10; count of bases not matched to a gene: 11. The germline gives CDR1 PRHDT, CDR2 FYEKMQ (reference sequence). This chain's CDR3 is CASSPSTSGRLWEQFF. Written as DNA, the CDR3 is TGTGCCAGCAGCCCGTCGACTAGCGGGAGGTTATGGGAGCAGTTCTTC.

This clone was found a few times. The chain has TRBV6-5 and TRBJ1-2; no firm D call. The V and J ends lost 6 bases and 3 bases respectively, with 14 bases between them. Germline V gene data show CDR1 as MNHEY and CDR2 as SVGAGI. The CDR3 has 14 residues. CDR3 protein: CASSPREIDYGYTF. In DNA form, the CDR3 reads TGTGCCAGCAGCCCGAGGGAAATCGACTATGGCTACACCTTC.

The chain combines TRBV29-1 with TRBJ2-3; D perhaps matches TRBD2 (5 bases). V was trimmed by 8 bases and J by 1 base, leaving 16 bases between them. In germline, CDR1 is SQVTM, CDR2 ANQGSEA. This CDR3 has 14 residues. The CDR3: CSSRLGARTDTQYF. The CDR3 DNA reads TGCAGCTCCCGATTGGGAGCCCGCACAGATACGCAGTATTTT.

The chain carries TRBV30 and TRBJ2-1; weak D call: TRBD2 (5 bases). V was trimmed by 4 bases and J by 7 bases, leaving 17 bases between them. Germline V CDR1 and CDR2: GTSNPN, SVGIG (reference sequence). This CDR3 region has 14 residues. The CDR3 DNA reads TGTGCCTGGATCTTCGGGGATACCATAAATGAGCAGTTCTTC. The encoded protein is CAWIFGDTINEQFF.